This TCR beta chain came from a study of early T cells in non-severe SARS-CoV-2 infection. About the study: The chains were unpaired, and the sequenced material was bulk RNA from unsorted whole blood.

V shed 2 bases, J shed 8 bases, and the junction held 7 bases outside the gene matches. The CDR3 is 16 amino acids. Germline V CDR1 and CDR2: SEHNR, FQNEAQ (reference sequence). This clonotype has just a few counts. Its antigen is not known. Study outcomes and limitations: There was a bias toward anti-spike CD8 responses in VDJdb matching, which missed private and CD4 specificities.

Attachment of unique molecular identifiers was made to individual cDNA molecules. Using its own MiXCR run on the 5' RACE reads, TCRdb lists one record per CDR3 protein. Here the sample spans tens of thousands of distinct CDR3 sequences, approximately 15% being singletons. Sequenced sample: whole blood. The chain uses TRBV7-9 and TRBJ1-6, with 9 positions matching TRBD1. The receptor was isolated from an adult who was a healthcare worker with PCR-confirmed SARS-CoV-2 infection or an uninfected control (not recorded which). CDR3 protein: CASSLPRQGVDSPLHF. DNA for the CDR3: TGTGCCAGCAGCTTACCCCGACAGGGGGTGGATTCACCCCTCCACTTT.